Listed below are T cell receptor beta chains from one sample, sequenced in a study of T cells in Graves' hyperthyroidism and ophthalmopathy. TCRdb used MiXCR to reprocess the multiplex PCR reads, holding one entry per CDR3 protein. This sample has hundreds of thousands of distinct CDR3 sequences, with about 19% found just once. Sequencing used blood. The receptors stem from a woman in her 50s with Graves' hyperthyroidism that later progressed to Graves' ophthalmopathy. The CDR3 runs from the conserved cysteine through the conserved F or W. The order of the fields is J gene, CDR3 length, V gene, CDR3 protein.

j_call: TRBJ1-1
cdr3_length: 15
v_call: TRBV20-1
cdr3_aa: CSARVGGTRDTEAFF

j_call: TRBJ1-3
cdr3_length: 13
v_call: TRBV25-1
cdr3_aa: CASLEKGGNTIYF

j_call: TRBJ2-7
cdr3_length: 15
v_call: TRBV11-2
cdr3_aa: CASSLVGGRTYEQYF

j_call: TRBJ1-1
cdr3_length: 15
v_call: TRBV5-6
cdr3_aa: CATENLRAVNTEAFF

j_call: TRBJ2-1
cdr3_length: 15
v_call: TRBV3-1
cdr3_aa: CASSQDVGDWNEQFF

j_call: TRBJ2-3
cdr3_length: 16
v_call: TRBV3-1
cdr3_aa: CASREIPGRRTDTQYF

j_call: TRBJ2-1
cdr3_length: 11
v_call: TRBV19
cdr3_aa: CASGSGNEQFF

j_call: TRBJ2-2
cdr3_length: 15
v_call: TRBV7-3
cdr3_aa: CASSLGGVGTGELFF

j_call: TRBJ1-1
cdr3_length: 16
v_call: TRBV12-3/TRBV12-4
cdr3_aa: CASSLDRDKMNTEAFF

j_call: TRBJ1-2
cdr3_length: 14
v_call: TRBV24-1
cdr3_aa: CATSPALGNYGYTF

j_call: TRBJ1-1
cdr3_length: 15
v_call: TRBV27
cdr3_aa: CASSLKGTRNTEAFF

j_call: TRBJ2-5
cdr3_length: 16
v_call: TRBV18
cdr3_aa: CASSPGTSGSQETQYF

j_call: TRBJ1-1
cdr3_length: 16
v_call: TRBV13
cdr3_aa: CASSAGRTNPNTEAFF

j_call: TRBJ1-4
cdr3_length: 15
v_call: TRBV4-1
cdr3_aa: CASSQTETTNEKLFF

j_call: TRBJ2-5
cdr3_length: 9
v_call: TRBV14
cdr3_aa: CASSQELDF